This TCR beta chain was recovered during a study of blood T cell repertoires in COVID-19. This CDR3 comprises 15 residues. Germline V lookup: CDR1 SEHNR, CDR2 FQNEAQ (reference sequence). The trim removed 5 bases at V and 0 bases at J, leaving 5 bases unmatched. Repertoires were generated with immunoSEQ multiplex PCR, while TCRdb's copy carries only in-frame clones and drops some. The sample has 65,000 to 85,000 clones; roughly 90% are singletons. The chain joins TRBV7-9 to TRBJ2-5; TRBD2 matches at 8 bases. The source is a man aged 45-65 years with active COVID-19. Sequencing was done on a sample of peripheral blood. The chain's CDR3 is CASSPLADYQETQYF. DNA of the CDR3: TGTGCCAGCAGCCCACTAGCGGACTACCAAGAGACCCAGTACTTC.